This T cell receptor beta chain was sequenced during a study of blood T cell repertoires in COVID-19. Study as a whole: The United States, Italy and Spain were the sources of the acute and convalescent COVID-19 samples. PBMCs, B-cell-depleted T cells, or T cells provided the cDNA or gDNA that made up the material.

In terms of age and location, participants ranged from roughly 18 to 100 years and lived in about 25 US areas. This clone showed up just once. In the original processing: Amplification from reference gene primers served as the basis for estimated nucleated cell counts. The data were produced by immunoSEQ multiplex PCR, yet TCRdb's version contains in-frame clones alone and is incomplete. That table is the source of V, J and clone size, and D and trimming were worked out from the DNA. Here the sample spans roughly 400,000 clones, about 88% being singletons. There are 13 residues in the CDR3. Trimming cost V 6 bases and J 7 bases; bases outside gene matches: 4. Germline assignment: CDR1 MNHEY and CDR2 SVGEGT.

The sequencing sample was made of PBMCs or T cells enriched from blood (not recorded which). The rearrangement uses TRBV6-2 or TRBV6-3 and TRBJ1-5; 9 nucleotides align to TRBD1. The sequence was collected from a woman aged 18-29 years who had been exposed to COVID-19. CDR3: CASSDRGKQPQHF. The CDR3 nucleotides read TGTGCCAGCAGCGACAGGGGGAAACAGCCCCAGCATTTT.